These T cell receptor beta chains were read from a single sample in a study of T cell repertoires in cytomegalovirus infection. TCRdb reprocessed the reads via MiXCR and lists one record per CDR3 protein. The table has 310,000 or so distinct CDR3 sequences, 15% to 20% seen once. Sequencing was performed on PBMCs. These receptors were obtained from a human donor in good health (CMV status not recorded). Some clones in this sample may be carry-over from other donors' samples. CDR3s include the opening cysteine and the closing phenylalanine or tryptophan. A D gene is named only where the DNA matches it firmly. The listing skips clone size in some rows; elsewhere it reads once, few, many or a size class.

clone_size	cdr3_length	v_call	j_call	d_call	cdr3_aa	cdr3_nt
.	15	TRBV13	TRBJ2-2	.	CASSPPRFGTGELFF	TGTGCCAGCAGCCCCCCTCGATTCGGTACCGGGGAGCTGTTTTTT
.	18	TRBV28	TRBJ1-1	.	CASTPWGATDLMNTEAFF	TGTGCCAGCACTCCGTGGGGGGCAACCGACCTCATGAACACTGAAGCTTTCTTT
many	15	TRBV11-3	TRBJ2-5	.	CASSHSDGVQETQYF	TGTGCCAGCAGCCATTCCGACGGAGTCCAAGAGACCCAGTACTTC
.	18	TRBV19	TRBJ1-6	.	CASTPGRTRSSYNSPLHF	TGTGCCAGTACCCCCGGGCGGACAAGGAGCTCCTATAATTCACCCCTCCACTTT
.	17	TRBV7-2	TRBJ1-1	.	CASSLPGANPSNTEAFF	TGTGCCAGCAGCTTACCGGGGGCAAACCCTTCGAACACTGAAGCTTTCTTT
many	15	TRBV28	TRBJ1-4	.	CASSPGGGPHEKLFF	TGTGCCAGCAGCCCGGGTGGAGGACCCCATGAAAAACTGTTTTTT
.	14	TRBV20-1	TRBJ2-5	.	CSAGLGGAEETQYF	TGCAGTGCGGGTCTTGGGGGAGCCGAAGAGACCCAGTACTTC
.	15	TRBV18	TRBJ2-7	TRBD1	CASSPGTGPSYEQYF	TGTGCCAGCTCACCAGGGACAGGACCCTCCTACGAGCAGTACTTC
many	15	TRBV7-2	TRBJ2-1	TRBD2	CASSLGAGGYNEQFF	TGTGCCAGCAGCTTAGGAGCGGGGGGGTACAATGAGCAGTTCTTC
many	15	TRBV7-2	TRBJ2-1	.	CASSPTGASYNEQFF	TGTGCCAGCAGCCCAACGGGGGCCTCCTACAATGAGCAGTTCTTC
.	14	TRBV24-1	TRBJ1-2	TRBD1	CATSDKDRGYGYTF	TGTGCCACCAGTGATAAGGACAGGGGGTATGGCTACACCTTC
few	13	TRBV28	TRBJ2-5	.	CASSPRQRETQYF	TGTGCCAGCAGTCCACGACAGAGAGAGACCCAGTACTTC
many	14	TRBV7-6	TRBJ2-1	.	CASSPDHGGSEQFF	TGTGCCAGCAGTCCCGACCACGGGGGCAGTGAGCAGTTCTTC
many	16	TRBV7-2	TRBJ1-5	TRBD1	CASSLVGTGSFEPQHF	TGTGCCAGCAGCTTAGTCGGGACAGGGAGTTTCGAGCCCCAGCATTTT
many	14	TRBV7-2	TRBJ2-3	.	CASSLDGGTDTQYF	TGTGCCAGCAGCTTAGATGGGGGGACAGATACGCAGTATTTT
many	15	TRBV6-2/TRBV6-3	TRBJ2-1	TRBD2	CASSYRLAGGNEQFF	TGTGCCAGCAGTTATCGTCTAGCGGGGGGCAATGAGCAGTTCTTC
.	14	TRBV19	TRBJ2-2	.	CASRIDTNTGELFF	TGTGCCAGTAGGATAGACACGAACACCGGGGAGCTGTTTTTT
many	16	TRBV15	TRBJ2-7	.	CATSAQAGGLSYEQYF	TGTGCCACCAGCGCTCAAGCTGGGGGGCTCTCCTACGAGCAGTACTTC
.	15	TRBV6-5	TRBJ2-7	.	CASSYWGGGSYEQYF	TGTGCCAGCAGTTACTGGGGTGGGGGCTCCTACGAGCAGTACTTC
few	16	TRBV7-9	TRBJ2-5	TRBD2	CASSLAGAGGQETQYF	TGTGCCAGCAGCTTAGCGGGAGCGGGGGGCCAAGAGACCCAGTACTTC
many	15	TRBV7-2	TRBJ2-2	.	CASSLASFNTGELFF	TGTGCCAGCAGCTTAGCCAGCTTTAACACCGGGGAGCTGTTTTTT
many	15	TRBV5-6	TRBJ1-5	.	CASSSGWGPNQPQHF	TGTGCCAGCAGCTCCGGATGGGGACCTAATCAGCCCCAGCATTTT
.	13	TRBV20-1	TRBJ2-4	TRBD1	CSAPTGGKNIQYF	TGCAGTGCTCCGACAGGGGGCAAAAACATTCAGTACTTC